A single sample is the source of the 14 T cell receptor beta chains below, sequenced in a study of beta chain features in type 1 diabetes. Reverse transcribing all isolated RNA meant expressed TCRB transcripts were sequenced. TCRdb's table, derived via immunoSEQ multiplex PCR, lists solely in-frame clones and lacks some. The data contain over 120,000 clones, more than 9% of them singletons. Source material: naive CD4+ T cells from blood. The receptors were gathered from a man in his late teens or twenties in good health.

The chain uses TRBV10-3 and TRBJ2-6; D not certain. Trimming pared 0 bases from V and 1 base from J, leaving 16 bases between. The CDR3 is 19 amino acids. Germline V gene lookup returns CDR1 ENHRY and CDR2 SYGVKD. The CDR3, as DNA: TGTGCCATCAGTGAGTCGGAGAACCCACTGTGGTCTGGGGCCAACGTCCTGACTTTC. This encodes CAISESENPLWSGANVLTF.

This clone was counted only a few times. The CDR3 DNA is TGTGCCAGCAGCCCATACCCGGGACAGGAGAAAGAGACCCAGTACTTC. Its translation: CASSPYPGQEKETQYF. This chain connects TRBV9 to TRBJ2-5, with 8 bases aligning to TRBD1. Germline assignment: CDR1 SGDLS and CDR2 YYNGEE. The CDR3 totals 16 residues. V shed 4 bases and J 3 bases; nucleotides not matched to a gene: 11.

The chain uses TRBV5-4 and TRBJ1-2; D unclear. The V gene's germline CDR1 is SGHNT and CDR2 YYREEE (reference sequence). The CDR3 is 15 residues long. With 5 bases removed from V and 4 bases from J, the gap between germline ends came to 18 bases. The CDR3 loop reads CASSFNHRGPYGYTF. CDR3 DNA sequence: TGTGCCAGCAGTTTCAACCACCGGGGTCCCTATGGCTACACCTTC. The full variable domain, its missing parts supplied by reference TRBV5-4 and TRBJ1-2, is ETGVTQSPTHLIKTRGQQVTLRCSSQSGHNTVSWYQQALGQGPQFIFQYYREEENGRGNFPPRFSGLQFPNYSSELNVNALELDDSALYLCASSFNHRGPYGYTFGSGTRLTVV.

This clone has a handful of counts. The chain is built from TRBV19 and TRBJ2-3; D perhaps matches TRBD1 (6 bases). Germline V gene sequence: CDR1 LNHDA, CDR2 SQIVND (reference sequence). V lost 5 bases to trimming and J lost 3 bases, with 18 bases between them. The CDR3 totals 16 residues. For the CDR3, the DNA is TGTGCCAGTAGTCCTACAGGGAGAGAGGCAACAGATACGCAGTATTTT. Translation gives CASSPTGREATDTQYF.

This clone occurred a few times. The chain uses TRBV28 and TRBJ1-6, with 9 bases identical to TRBD1. Germline values: CDR1 MDHEN, CDR2 SYDVKM. The CDR3 sequence is 16 residues long. Trimming cost V 2 bases and J 7 bases; bases outside gene matches: 6. CDR3 loop: CASSLKGTGWNSPLHF. The CDR3 nucleotides are TGTGCCAGCAGTTTAAAAGGGACAGGGTGGAATTCACCCCTCCACTTT.

The sample holds a few counts of this clone. The chain links TRBV6-5 to TRBJ1-2; 7 bases fit TRBD1. V dropped 4 bases and J dropped 2; count of bases not matched to a gene: 10. Germline V gene sequence: CDR1 MNHEY, CDR2 SVGAGI. This CDR3 spans 16 amino acids. CDR3 sequence (DNA): TGTGCCAGCAGTTCGACGCAGACAGGGCGAAACTATGGCTACACCTTC. It codes for CASSSTQTGRNYGYTF.

In its sample, this clone was seen a few times. V is TRBV14 and J is TRBJ2-3; the D is unclear. V was pared by 3 bases and J by 1 base, with 5 bases between. This CDR3 is 13 amino acids long. Per germline, CDR1 SGHDN and CDR2 FVKESK. The CDR3 is CASSHAGTDTQYF. The CDR3 region has the DNA TGTGCCAGCAGCCACGCGGGCACAGATACGCAGTATTTT. Variable domain in full (rest from reference TRBV14 and TRBJ2-3): EAGVTQFPSHSVIEKGQTVTLRCDPISGHDNLYWYRRVMGKEIKFLLHFVKESKQDESGMPNNRFLAERTGGTYSTLKVQPAELEDSGVYFCASSHAGTDTQYFGPGTRLTVL.

This clone was detected many times. The CDR3 nucleotides are TGTGCCAGCTCACCCAACCCGACAGGGCTCGAGCAGTACTTC. This translates into CASSPNPTGLEQYF. The V and J genes are TRBV18 and TRBJ2-7, with TRBD1 matching over 7 bases. V lost 3 bases and J lost 6; bases outside the gene matches: 8. The germline gives CDR1 KGHSH, CDR2 LQKENI. CDR3 length: 14 residues.

This chain joins TRBV30 and TRBJ2-3; TRBD1 might be the D (5 bases). With 0 bases removed from V and 5 bases from J, the gap between germline ends came to 6 bases. This CDR3 comprises 12 residues. Germline assignment: CDR1 GTSNPN and CDR2 SVGIG (reference sequence). CDR3 coding DNA: TGTGCCTGGAGTGTAGGGGTAGATACGCAGTATTTT. Its translation: CAWSVGVDTQYF.

The chain uses TRBV27 and TRBJ1-1; D is perhaps TRBD1 (5 bases). The ends were cut back, 5 bases at V and 1 base at J, with 8 bases in the middle. The CDR3 is made up of 13 amino acids. Germline-derived CDR1 and CDR2 are MNHEY and SMNVEV (reference sequence). The CDR3 reads CASSKTANTEAFF. The CDR3 DNA reads TGTGCCAGCAGTAAGACAGCGAACACTGAAGCTTTCTTT.

This clone has a handful of counts. The V gene is TRBV10-3, the J gene TRBJ1-2, with D possibly TRBD1 on 5 matching bases. Germline CDR1 and CDR2: ENHRY and SYGVKD. Trimming stripped 4 bases from V and 3 bases from J, with 6 bases between. CDR3 size: 12 residues. The CDR3 bases are TGTGCCATCAGTGGACAGTACTATGGCTACACCTTC. Translated, it gives CAISGQYYGYTF.

The rearrangement links TRBV7-6 to TRBJ2-7; weak D call: TRBD2 (5 bases). Deletions cut 5 bases from V and 3 bases from J, with 11 bases between. Germline CDR1 reads SGHVS; CDR2 reads FNYEAQ. The CDR3 contains 13 residues. CDR3 residues: CASSRGSVYEQYF. The CDR3 DNA follows: TGTGCCAGCAGCCGCGGGTCCGTCTACGAGCAGTACTTC.

This clone was picked up a small number of times. The gene calls are TRBV2 and TRBJ2-3; perhaps TRBD2 as D (6 bases). CDR1 SNHLY and CDR2 FYNNEI come from the germline V gene. This CDR3 contains 17 residues. The ends were cut back, 6 bases at V and 3 bases at J, with 22 bases in the middle. The CDR3 coding sequence is TGTGCCAGCAGAGCGCTACTAGCTATCGGGATGACAGATACGCAGTATTTT. Protein: CASRALLAIGMTDTQYF.

This clone was seen more than once but under ten times. V usage is TRBV5-5 and J usage is TRBJ2-5, with D possibly being TRBD2 (6 bases). The CDR3 spans 14 residues. V was cut by 5 bases and J by 0 bases, with 11 bases left in between. Germline V lookup: CDR1 SGHKS, CDR2 YYEKEE (reference sequence). The CDR3 DNA reads TGTGCCAGCAGTCTTCGGGAGTACCAAGAGACCCAGTACTTC. The encoded protein is CASSLREYQETQYF. Together with reference TRBV5-5 and TRBJ2-5, the CDR3 gives the full variable domain: DAGVTQSPTHLIKTRGQQVTLRCSPISGHKSVSWYQQVLGQGPQFIFQYYEKEERGRGNFPDRFSARQFPNYSSELNVNALLLGDSALYLCASSLREYQETQYFGPGTRLLVL.